The source of this T cell receptor (beta chain) is a study of control samples from healthy donors and cancer patients (dated by TCRdb to the early 2020s). To note about this clone: This receptor's antigen is unknown. Base-call qualities are not available, and no considerably larger clone is one nucleotide away.

Library generation was performed with the immunoSEQ multiplex PCR assay. In its TCRdb copy, this immuneACCESS table keeps in-frame sequences only and misses some clones. Where compared with another copy, unresolved V genes explain less than half of these, and the others have no known cause. The sample table holds fewer than 25,000 clones, of which about 83% were seen once. The ten largest make up 27% of the sample. According to the germline V gene, CDR1 reads MRHNA and CDR2 reads SNTAGT. V trim: 6 bases; J trim: 2 bases; unmatched bases: 5. The CDR3 starts with the cysteine, ends with the phenylalanine, and has 15 residues. Kept here is only the CDR3 DNA, which spans 45 bases and is read in frame from base 1.

The sample consisted of PBMCs. The source of this sequence is a man aged 55 to 70 with head and neck cancer. This sequence uses TRBV6-4 and TRBJ2-3, and TRBD1 matches 10 of the central bases. The CDR3 in this case is CASSAGTGDTDTQYF. The sequence in DNA is TGTGCCAGCAGCGCCGGGACAGGGGACACAGATACGCAGTATTTT.